At least ten counts were recorded for the clone carrying this T cell receptor beta chain. What it binds is unknown. The sample comes from a study of blood T cells in healthy people across ages. Study-wide results and limits: Per million T cells, the diversity of TCR beta decreased roughly linearly as age advanced. With unsorted PBMCs, a conclusive comparison of naive versus antigen-experienced cells was not possible.

Together with a sample-barcoded 5' primer, a J-beta primer mix was included in a second PCR lasting about 7 to 12 cycles. TCRdb analysed the 5' RACE reads with MiXCR anew, one entry per CDR3 protein. The table shows about 590,000 distinct CDR3 sequences, with approximately 30% occurring only once. Germline CDR1 and CDR2: LNHNV and YYDKDF (reference sequence). The trim removed 0 bases at V and 8 bases at J, leaving 9 bases unmatched. The length of the CDR3 is 15 residues. In each sample, at least 7 million PBMCs were isolated. The chain has TRBV15 and TRBJ1-2, with 7 bases that match TRBD1. The sequence was collected from a woman aged 80 or over in good health. What was sequenced was blood. CDR3 region: CATSRDQGGSGGYTF. The CDR3 coding sequence is TGTGCCACCAGCAGAGATCAGGGGGGGTCGGGCGGCTACACCTTC.